The rows below give T cell receptor beta chains drawn from one sample of a study of blood T cell repertoires in COVID-19. Repertoires were generated with immunoSEQ multiplex PCR, while TCRdb's copy carries only in-frame clones and drops some. Among 130,000 or so clones listed, roughly four fifths were seen once. The sample was peripheral blood. These receptors originate from a human donor in a cohort sampled during active COVID-19. Both conserved end residues are part of each CDR3. A D gene is named only where the DNA matches it firmly. The size field is filled for only some rows; it gives once, few, many or a size class.

J gene | V gene | clone size | CDR3 length | D gene | CDR3 protein | CDR3 DNA
TRBJ2-7 | TRBV9 | . | 15 | TRBD2 | CASSVGGRGLYEQYF | TGTGCCAGCAGCGTAGGCGGGAGGGGGCTTTACGAGCAGTACTTC
TRBJ2-7 | TRBV27 | . | 16 | TRBD1 | CASSHSSTGRTYEQYF | TGTGCCAGCAGTCACAGCTCGACAGGGAGAACCTACGAGCAGTACTTC
TRBJ2-7 | TRBV28 | . | 15 | TRBD2 | CASSQETSAIYEQYF | TGTGCCAGCAGTCAAGAGACTAGCGCTATCTACGAGCAGTACTTC
TRBJ2-7 | TRBV7-9 | . | 13 | TRBD2 | CASSSLAGYEQYF | TGTGCCAGCAGCTCACTAGCGGGCTACGAGCAGTACTTC
TRBJ2-2 | TRBV6-5 | . | 15 | TRBD1 | CASGRTGENTGELFF | TGTGCCAGCGGGCGGACAGGAGAAAACACCGGGGAGCTGTTTTTT
TRBJ2-7 | TRBV5-1 | . | 14 | . | CASSIRDIADEQYF | TGCGCCAGCAGCATCCGGGACATCGCGGACGAGCAGTACTTC
TRBJ1-2 | TRBV5-6 | . | 15 | TRBD1 | CASSPTGGPPDGYTF | TGTGCCAGCAGCCCAACAGGGGGCCCTCCTGATGGCTACACCTTC
TRBJ2-7 | TRBV28 | once | 14 | . | CASSGLAIPYEQYF | TGTGCCAGCAGTGGCCTGGCAATCCCCTACGAGCAGTACTTC
TRBJ2-7 | TRBV12-3/TRBV12-4 | . | 13 | . | CASSHETRIEQYF | TGTGCCAGCAGTCACGAGACTAGGATCGAGCAGTACTTC
TRBJ1-1 | TRBV9 | . | 14 | . | CASSVYPQGSEAFF | TGTGCCAGCAGCGTCTACCCCCAGGGTTCTGAAGCTTTCTTT
TRBJ2-1 | TRBV6-5 | . | 15 | . | CASSMRQSSYNEQFF | TGTGCCAGCAGTATGCGCCAAAGCTCCTACAATGAGCAGTTCTTC
TRBJ2-7 | TRBV27 | . | 14 | TRBD1 | CASSSGGIGYEQYF | TGTGCCAGCAGTTCAGGGGGCATCGGCTACGAGCAGTACTTC
TRBJ2-7 | TRBV20-1 | . | 15 | TRBD2 | CSASMPSGVSYEQYF | TGCAGTGCTAGTATGCCTAGCGGGGTCTCCTACGAGCAGTACTTC
TRBJ2-1 | TRBV2 | . | 13 | . | CASTGSTYNEQFF | TGTGCCAGCACCGGGTCCACCTACAATGAGCAGTTCTTC
TRBJ2-1 | TRBV5-6 | once | 13 | . | CASSFGSVDEQFF | TGTGCCAGCAGCTTCGGGAGTGTCGATGAGCAGTTCTTC
TRBJ2-1 | TRBV12-5 | . | 16 | TRBD2 | CASGLIASGVYNEQFF | TGTGCTAGTGGTTTGATTGCTAGCGGGGTCTACAATGAGCAGTTCTTC
TRBJ1-1 | TRBV7-9 | . | 15 | . | CASSLGEPGETEAFF | TGTGCCAGCAGCTTAGGGGAGCCCGGAGAAACTGAAGCTTTCTTT
TRBJ2-7 | TRBV7-8 | . | 12 | . | CASSSDTYEQYF | TGTGCCAGCAGTTCAGACACCTACGAGCAGTACTTC
TRBJ2-7 | TRBV27 | . | 15 | TRBD1 | CASSLYGQGDHEQYF | TGTGCCAGCAGTTTATATGGGCAGGGGGATCATGAGCAGTACTTC
TRBJ1-3 | TRBV5-8 | . | 14 | . | CASNPGSSGNTIYF | TGTGCCAGCAATCCCGGGAGCTCTGGAAACACCATATATTTT
TRBJ1-1 | TRBV6-5 | . | 13 | . | CASSYLQGAEAFF | TGTGCCAGCAGTTACTTACAGGGAGCTGAAGCTTTCTTT
TRBJ2-7 | TRBV18 | . | 14 | . | CASSPQTQLYEQYF | TGTGCCAGCTCACCGCAGACACAACTCTACGAGCAGTACTTC
TRBJ2-7 | TRBV19 | . | 15 | . | CASSLRDLSSYEQYF | TGTGCCAGTAGTCTCCGGGACTTAAGCTCCTACGAGCAGTACTTC
TRBJ1-1 | TRBV7-9 | . | 19 | . | CASSLAERGLGPMNTEAFF | TGTGCCAGCAGCTTAGCAGAAAGGGGTCTGGGCCCCATGAACACTGAAGCTTTCTTT
TRBJ2-7 | TRBV5-4 | . | 13 | . | CASSLGLPYEQYF | TGTGCCAGCAGCTTGGGACTACCTTACGAGCAGTACTTC
TRBJ2-7 | TRBV27 | . | 14 | TRBD2 | CASSISGGNYEQYF | TGTGCCAGCAGTATTAGCGGGGGAAACTACGAGCAGTACTTC
TRBJ1-2 | TRBV4-2 | . | 16 | . | CASSQAGTQLNYGYTF | TGTGCCAGCAGCCAGGCCGGGACACAATTAAACTATGGCTACACCTTC
TRBJ2-5 | TRBV7-6 | . | 15 | TRBD2 | CASSGTSKVGETQYF | TGTGCCAGCAGCGGGACTAGCAAGGTGGGAGAGACCCAGTACTTC
TRBJ2-7 | TRBV18 | . | 13 | TRBD2 | CASSPSGGPEQYF | TGTGCCAGCTCACCTAGCGGGGGGCCCGAGCAGTACTTC
TRBJ2-7 | TRBV30 | few | 16 | . | CAWSVRGALPLYEQYF | TGTGCCTGGAGTGTACGCGGGGCCTTACCACTCTACGAGCAGTACTTC
TRBJ2-7 | TRBV7-2 | . | 16 | . | CASSLDAGTQRGEQYF | TGTGCCAGCAGCTTAGACGCCGGGACTCAGAGGGGCGAGCAGTACTTC
TRBJ1-2 | TRBV7-8 | . | 17 | . | CASSPSPLGAPNYGYTF | TGTGCCAGCAGCCCATCGCCTTTGGGGGCGCCTAACTATGGCTACACCTTC
TRBJ1-4 | TRBV27 | few | 13 | TRBD1 | CASQGGPHEKLFF | TGTGCCAGCCAGGGGGGCCCCCATGAAAAACTGTTTTTT